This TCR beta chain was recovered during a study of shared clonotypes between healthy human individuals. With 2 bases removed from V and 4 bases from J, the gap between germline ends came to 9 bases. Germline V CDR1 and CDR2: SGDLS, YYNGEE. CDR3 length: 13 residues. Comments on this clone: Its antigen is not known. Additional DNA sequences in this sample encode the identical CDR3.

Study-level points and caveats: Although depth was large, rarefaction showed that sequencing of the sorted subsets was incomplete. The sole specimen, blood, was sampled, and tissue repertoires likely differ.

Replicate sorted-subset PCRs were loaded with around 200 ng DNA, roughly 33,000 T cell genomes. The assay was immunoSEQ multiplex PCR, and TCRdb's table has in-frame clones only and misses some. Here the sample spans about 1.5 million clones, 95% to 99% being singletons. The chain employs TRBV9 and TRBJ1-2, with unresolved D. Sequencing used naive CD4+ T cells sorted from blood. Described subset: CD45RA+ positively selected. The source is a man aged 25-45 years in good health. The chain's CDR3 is CASSVGPSYGYTF. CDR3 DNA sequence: TGTGCCAGCAGCGTGGGCCCGAGCTATGGCTACACCTTC.